This is a list of T cell receptor beta chains from one sample in a study of T cells after yellow fever vaccination. One entry per CDR3 protein results from TCRdb running MiXCR on the 5' RACE reads. The sample has about 340,000 distinct CDR3 sequences; about 9.5% are singletons. Sequences were derived from PBMCs, sampled on the day of the first yellow fever vaccination. The receptor source for this set is a man aged 18 to 29 who received the YFV17D yellow fever vaccine. Both conserved end residues are part of each CDR3. The D gene is left open where the match is weak. The listing skips clone size in some rows; elsewhere it reads once, few, many or a size class.

many	TRBV18	TRBJ2-7	TRBD1	TGTGCCAGCTCACCCACAGGGGAATACGAGCAGTACTTC	CASSPTGEYEQYF
few	TRBV6-5	TRBJ1-5	-	TGTGCCAGCAGATACTCTGGCAATCAGCCCCAGCATTTT	CASRYSGNQPQHF
few	TRBV5-1	TRBJ2-7	-	TGCGCCAGCAAGATCTCCGTAGCTAGCTACGAGCAGTACTTC	CASKISVASYEQYF
few	TRBV7-9	TRBJ2-1	-	TGTGCCAGCAGCTTACGAGGGTTAGTGGTCAATGAGCAGTTCTTC	CASSLRGLVVNEQFF
-	TRBV20-1	TRBJ1-2	TRBD1	TGCAGTGGGTTGGGACAGGGGAACTATGGCTACACCTTC	CSGLGQGNYGYTF
-	TRBV12-3/TRBV12-4	TRBJ1-1	TRBD1	TGTGCCAGCAGTACAGGGGACGGCACTGAAGCTTTCTTT	CASSTGDGTEAFF
few	TRBV3-1	TRBJ2-1	TRBD2	TGTGCCAGCAGCCAACGAGCGGGGGCCTACAATGAGCAGTTCTTC	CASSQRAGAYNEQFF
-	TRBV11-2	TRBJ2-1	-	TGTGCCAGCCAACCCAGGGGAGGCAATGAGCAGTTCTTC	CASQPRGGNEQFF
-	TRBV7-9	TRBJ1-5	-	TGTGCCAGCAGCGGGCCTGGGGGACCCAATCAGCCCCAGCATTTT	CASSGPGGPNQPQHF
many	TRBV12-3/TRBV12-4	TRBJ2-3	-	TGTGCCAGCAGTCTCCTCCTAGCTCATACGCAGTATTTT	CASSLLLAHTQYF
many	TRBV7-3	TRBJ2-4	TRBD2	TGTGCCAGCAGCCGTACTAGCGGGGGGTCCAAAAACATTCAGTACTTC	CASSRTSGGSKNIQYF
-	TRBV29-1	TRBJ2-1	-	TGCAGCGTTGTAAGTAGGGACTACAATGAGCAGTTCTTC	CSVVSRDYNEQFF
-	TRBV9	TRBJ2-1	TRBD1	TGTGCCAGCAGCGGTCTTGCTACAGGGGGTGGTGAGCAGTTCTTC	CASSGLATGGGEQFF
-	TRBV9	TRBJ2-7	-	TGTGCCAGCAGCGCTACAGGGTACGGCGAGCAGTACTTC	CASSATGYGEQYF
many	TRBV29-1	TRBJ1-2	TRBD1	TGCAGCGTTGGCATGACAGGGACCCAGGCCTATGGCTACACCTTC	CSVGMTGTQAYGYTF
many	TRBV5-6	TRBJ2-7	-	TGTGCCAGCAGCTTGGTGCGTGCGGGGAACTACGAGCAGTACTTC	CASSLVRAGNYEQYF
-	TRBV9	TRBJ2-3	TRBD2	TGTGCCAGCAGCTTCCGGACTAGCGGCAACACAGATACGCAGTATTTT	CASSFRTSGNTDTQYF
-	TRBV5-1	TRBJ2-6	-	TGCGCCAGCAGCTTTTGGGGGGGCGCTGGGGCCAACGTCCTGACTTTC	CASSFWGGAGANVLTF
-	TRBV24-1	TRBJ2-5	-	TGTGCCACCAGTGATTTAGGGGGGGAGACCCAGTACTTC	CATSDLGGETQYF
-	TRBV7-2	TRBJ2-1	TRBD2	TGTGCCAGCAGCTGGACTAGCGTGGGGGGGGATGAGCAGTTCTTC	CASSWTSVGGDEQFF
few	TRBV7-9	TRBJ2-3	TRBD2	TGTGCCAGCGTTCCCCCGGCCGGGACTAGCTCCGATACGCAGTATTTT	CASVPPAGTSSDTQYF
-	TRBV28	TRBJ1-4	TRBD1	TGTGCCAGCAGTTTACCCCGGACAGGGGGCTCGGAAAAACTGTTTTTT	CASSLPRTGGSEKLFF
-	TRBV6-2/TRBV6-3	TRBJ1-1	-	TGTGCCAGCAGACCAGGGGTGGCTGAAGCTTTCTTT	CASRPGVAEAFF
many	TRBV5-1	TRBJ2-2	-	TGCGCCAGCATGCGAAACACCGGGGAGCTGTTTTTT	CASMRNTGELFF
few	TRBV10-3	TRBJ1-5	-	TGTGCCATCAGTGAGGAGAGGGTACAGCCCCAGCATTTT	CAISEERVQPQHF
many	TRBV4-2	TRBJ1-5	-	TGTGCCAGCAGCCAAGAGAGGGGACAGCCCCAGCATTTT	CASSQERGQPQHF
few	TRBV14	TRBJ2-7	TRBD1	TGTGCCAGCAGCCAGCGTCCGGGACAGGGCTACGAGCAGTACTTC	CASSQRPGQGYEQYF
-	TRBV29-1	TRBJ1-2	-	TGCAGCGTTGTGCCGGGGACCCTAGGGGGCTACACCTTC	CSVVPGTLGGYTF
many	TRBV3-1	TRBJ2-2	-	TGTGCCAGCAGCCAACACACCGGGGAGCTGTTTTTT	CASSQHTGELFF
-	TRBV4-2	TRBJ2-6	-	TGTGCCAGCAGGGCACGGACAGACAGTTTTAGCTCTGGGGCCAACGTCCTGACTTTC	CASRARTDSFSSGANVLTF
-	TRBV5-1	TRBJ2-3	TRBD2	TGCGCCAGCAGCTCAGGACTAGCGGGGGGAGATACGCAGTATTTT	CASSSGLAGGDTQYF
-	TRBV5-1	TRBJ2-7	-	TGCGCCAGCAGCCCGGATCCGGTGGTAGGCGAGCAGTACTTC	CASSPDPVVGEQYF
few	TRBV9	TRBJ2-3	-	TGTGCCAGCAGCGTAGAGTGGGCGGGGAGCACAGATACGCAGTATTTT	CASSVEWAGSTDTQYF
-	TRBV20-1	TRBJ1-1	-	TGCAGTGCTAGAGTTCGACAGTCTTCCATGAACACTGAAGCTTTCTTT	CSARVRQSSMNTEAFF
few	TRBV7-2	TRBJ2-7	TRBD1	TGTGCCAGCAGCCCGGACAGGGTAGGCGAGCAGTACTTC	CASSPDRVGEQYF
few	TRBV5-5	TRBJ1-4	-	TGTGCCAGCAGTCTGGGGGCAGTCACAACTAATGAAAAACTGTTTTTT	CASSLGAVTTNEKLFF
-	TRBV24-1	TRBJ2-2	-	TGTGCCACCAGTGACAGGCGGTCCACCGGGGAGCTGTTTTTT	CATSDRRSTGELFF
many	TRBV10-3	TRBJ1-2	-	TGTGCCATCAAGGGGAGCTATGGCTACACCTTC	CAIKGSYGYTF
few	TRBV4-3	TRBJ1-2	TRBD1	TGCGCCAGCAGTGTGGCGGGACAGGGGGCAACCAGCTATGGCTACACCTTC	CASSVAGQGATSYGYTF
once	TRBV6-4	TRBJ2-5	-	TGTGCCAGCAGTGCTTTCAAAGAGACCCAGTACTTC	CASSAFKETQYF
-	TRBV4-3	TRBJ2-1	-	TGCGCCAGCAGCCAGCCCTCGGGGCTGTCCGTAGCTGGCGAGCAGTTCTTC	CASSQPSGLSVAGEQFF
few	TRBV11-2	TRBJ2-2	-	TGTGCCAGCAGCGCGCGTAGTGGGACCGGGGAGCTGTTTTTT	CASSARSGTGELFF
few	TRBV9	TRBJ2-5	-	TGTGCCAGCAGCGTAGCTACAGGACCCTCGACCCAGTACTTC	CASSVATGPSTQYF
few	TRBV15	TRBJ2-2	TRBD1	TGTGCCACCAGCAGAGAAGGGCAGGGGGCAGATTCGAAAACCGGGGAGCTGTTTTTT	CATSREGQGADSKTGELFF
-	TRBV20-1	TRBJ1-5	-	TGCAGCCGCTTTTACGGGAGCAATCAGCCCCAGCATTTT	CSRFYGSNQPQHF
few	TRBV30	TRBJ1-6	-	TGTGCCTGGCAGATTGAGGGTAATTCACCCCTCCACTTT	CAWQIEGNSPLHF
few	TRBV20-1	TRBJ2-7	TRBD1	TGCAGTGCTAGAGTTCCCGGGACAGACAGGGGTTACGAGCAGTACTTC	CSARVPGTDRGYEQYF
few	TRBV19	TRBJ1-2	TRBD1	TGTGCCAGTACCAAGGGACAGGGGTATGGCTACACCTTC	CASTKGQGYGYTF
-	TRBV5-1	TRBJ1-1	-	TGCGCCAGCAGCTTGGAGGCAGGGTCAGCTTTCTTT	CASSLEAGSAFF
few	TRBV5-1	TRBJ2-5	TRBD1	TGCGCCAGCAGCGCGACAGGGTCAGAGACCCAGTACTTC	CASSATGSETQYF